This T cell receptor beta chain emerged from a study of lymphopenia after photon versus proton radiotherapy. Clones were read by immunoSEQ multiplex PCR, and TCRdb kept only the in-frame ones, dropping some. The table has about 37,000 clones, more than 75% seen once. Germline V gene sequence: CDR1 LNHDA, CDR2 SQIVND (reference sequence). Trimming stripped 3 bases from V and 2 bases from J, with 13 bases between. The CDR3 spans 15 residues. The J gene is TRBJ1-2, the V gene TRBV19; no clear D gene. This receptor was taken from a man aged 50-59 years with gastric cancer. Sample: peripheral blood, taken from a patient treated with photon-based radiotherapy. CDR3 region: CASSISRAANYGYTF. DNA of the CDR3: TGTGCCAGTAGTATTAGTCGGGCGGCCAACTATGGCTACACCTTC.